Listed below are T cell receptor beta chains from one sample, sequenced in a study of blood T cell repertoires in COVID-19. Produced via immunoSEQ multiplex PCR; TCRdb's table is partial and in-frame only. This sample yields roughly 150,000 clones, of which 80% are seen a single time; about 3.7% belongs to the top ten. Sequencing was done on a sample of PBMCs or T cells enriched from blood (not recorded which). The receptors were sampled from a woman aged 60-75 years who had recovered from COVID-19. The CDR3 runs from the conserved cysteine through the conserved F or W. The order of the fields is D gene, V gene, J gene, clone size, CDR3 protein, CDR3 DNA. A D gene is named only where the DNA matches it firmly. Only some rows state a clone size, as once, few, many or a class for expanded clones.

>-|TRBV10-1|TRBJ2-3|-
CASSGRATSTDTQYF
TGCGCCAGCAGTGGTAGAGCCACTAGCACAGATACGCAGTATTTT
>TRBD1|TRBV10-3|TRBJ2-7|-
CAISAGQGYEQYF
TGTGCCATCAGTGCCGGACAGGGGTACGAGCAGTACTTC
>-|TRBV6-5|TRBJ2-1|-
CASIKLGRDEQFF
TGTGCCAGCATTAAATTAGGCCGGGATGAGCAGTTCTTC
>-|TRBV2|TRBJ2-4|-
CASSEDRLAKNIQYF
TGTGCCAGCAGTGAGGACAGACTAGCCAAAAACATTCAGTACTTC
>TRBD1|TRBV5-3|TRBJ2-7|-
CARTKDRGPSKVYEQYF
TGTGCCAGAACCAAGGACAGGGGTCCAAGTAAAGTCTACGAGCAGTACTTC
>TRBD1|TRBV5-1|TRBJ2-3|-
CASSGQGAGDTQYF
TGCGCCAGCAGCGGACAGGGGGCTGGAGATACGCAGTATTTT
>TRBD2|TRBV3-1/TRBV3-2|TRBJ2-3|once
CASIASGGGLDTQYF
TGTGCCAGCATCGCGAGCGGGGGGGGCCTCGATACGCAGTATTTT
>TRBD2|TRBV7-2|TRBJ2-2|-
CASSPTLAGGRAGELFF
TGTGCCAGCAGCCCCACACTAGCGGGGGGGCGGGCCGGGGAGCTGTTTTTT
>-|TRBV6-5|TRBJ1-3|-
CASSFSSRSSGNTIYF
TGTGCCAGCAGTTTCTCCAGTCGGAGCTCTGGAAACACCATATATTTT
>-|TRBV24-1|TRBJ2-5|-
CATSPGGPETQYF
TGTGCCACCAGTCCGGGGGGCCCAGAGACCCAGTACTTC
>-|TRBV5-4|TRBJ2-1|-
CASQHEGGLDGNEQFF
TGTGCCAGCCAGCACGAGGGGGGGCTCGATGGCAATGAGCAGTTCTTC
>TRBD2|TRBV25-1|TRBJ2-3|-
CASSVAGEGTDTQYF
TGTGCCAGCAGTGTAGCGGGGGAAGGAACAGATACGCAGTATTTT
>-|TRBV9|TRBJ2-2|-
CASSVNRVSTGELFF
TGTGCCAGCAGCGTCAACAGGGTTAGCACCGGGGAGCTGTTTTTT
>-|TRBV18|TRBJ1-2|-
CASSPGPFGGYTF
TGTGCCAGCTCACCGGGTCCTTTCGGGGGCTACACCTTC
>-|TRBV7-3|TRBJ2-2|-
CASSLKPRLNTGELFF
TGTGCCAGCAGCTTAAAACCTAGACTTAACACCGGGGAGCTGTTTTTT
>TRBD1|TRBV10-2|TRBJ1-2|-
CASSEVTTGDGPGYTF
TGCGCCAGCAGTGAGGTCACCACAGGGGACGGGCCTGGCTACACCTTC
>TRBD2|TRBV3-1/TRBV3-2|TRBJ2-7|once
CASSRGLALIEQYF
TGTGCCAGCAGCCGAGGACTAGCTTTGATCGAGCAGTACTTC
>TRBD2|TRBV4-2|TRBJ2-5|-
CASSQELAGGPQKETQYF
TGTGCCAGCAGCCAAGAACTAGCGGGGGGCCCACAGAAAGAGACCCAGTACTTC
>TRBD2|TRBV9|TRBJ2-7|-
CASSPNNGGDYEQYF
TGTGCCAGCAGCCCAAATAACGGGGGGGACTACGAGCAGTACTTC
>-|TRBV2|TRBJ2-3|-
CASSEWLEAADTQYF
TGTGCCAGCAGTGAATGGCTAGAGGCCGCAGATACGCAGTATTTT
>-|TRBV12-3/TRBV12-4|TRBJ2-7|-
CASSLAGAYEQYF
TGTGCCAGCAGTTTAGCAGGGGCCTACGAGCAGTACTTC
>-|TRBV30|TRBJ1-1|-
CAWSLRGVNTEAFF
TGTGCCTGGAGTCTCCGGGGAGTGAACACTGAAGCTTTCTTT
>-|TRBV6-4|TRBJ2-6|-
CARQTGILSGANVLTF
TGTGCCAGACAGACAGGAATCCTCTCTGGGGCCAACGTCCTGACTTTC
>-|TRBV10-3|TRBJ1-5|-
CAISEVEYSNQPQHF
TGTGCCATCAGTGAGGTAGAGTATAGCAATCAGCCCCAGCATTTT
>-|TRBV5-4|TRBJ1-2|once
CASSLSRERIYGYTF
TGTGCCAGCAGCTTAAGCCGGGAACGAATTTATGGCTACACCTTC
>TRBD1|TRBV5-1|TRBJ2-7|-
CASSLVGPRQGDEQYF
TGCGCCAGCAGCTTGGTGGGGCCTCGACAGGGCGACGAGCAGTACTTC
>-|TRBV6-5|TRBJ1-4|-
CASRGRWANEKLFF
TGTGCCAGCAGGGGGAGGTGGGCTAATGAAAAACTGTTTTTT
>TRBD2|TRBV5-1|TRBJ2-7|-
CASSLDSGGSSYEQYF
TGCGCCAGCAGCTTGGATAGCGGGGGCAGCTCCTACGAGCAGTACTTC
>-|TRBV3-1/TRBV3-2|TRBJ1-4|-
CASSQERQSITTNEKLFF
TGTGCCAGCAGCCAAGAAAGACAGTCTATCACAACTAATGAAAAACTGTTTTTT
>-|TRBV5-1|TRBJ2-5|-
CASSHGTRQETQYF
TGCGCCAGCAGCCACGGGACTCGCCAAGAGACCCAGTACTTC
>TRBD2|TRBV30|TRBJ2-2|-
CAWGGLAGTGELFF
TGTGCCTGGGGTGGACTAGCGGGGACCGGGGAGCTGTTTTTT
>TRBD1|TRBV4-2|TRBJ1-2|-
CASSQDRQGADYGYTF
TGTGCCAGCAGCCAAGACCGTCAGGGGGCAGACTATGGCTACACCTTC
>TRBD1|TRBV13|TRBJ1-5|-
CASSERDRGNQPQHF
TGTGCCAGCAGCGAACGAGACAGGGGCAATCAGCCCCAGCATTTT
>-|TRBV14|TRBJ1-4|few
CASSQFGSPEKLFF
TGTGCCAGCAGCCAATTCGGTTCCCCCGAAAAACTGTTTTTT
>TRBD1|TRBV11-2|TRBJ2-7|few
CASSLVGGLAYEQYF
TGTGCCAGCAGCTTAGTAGGGGGCCTCGCCTACGAGCAGTACTTC